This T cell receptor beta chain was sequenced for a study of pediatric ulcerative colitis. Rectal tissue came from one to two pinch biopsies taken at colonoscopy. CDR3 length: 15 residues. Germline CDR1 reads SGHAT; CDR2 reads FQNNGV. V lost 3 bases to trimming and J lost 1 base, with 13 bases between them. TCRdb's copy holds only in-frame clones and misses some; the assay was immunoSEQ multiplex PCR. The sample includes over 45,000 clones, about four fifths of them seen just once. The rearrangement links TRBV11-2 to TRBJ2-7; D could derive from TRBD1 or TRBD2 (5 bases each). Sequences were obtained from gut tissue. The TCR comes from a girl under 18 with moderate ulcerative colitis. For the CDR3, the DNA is TGTGCCAGCAGCTTTACGGGGCCGATTTCCTACGAGCAGTACTTC. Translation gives CASSFTGPISYEQYF.